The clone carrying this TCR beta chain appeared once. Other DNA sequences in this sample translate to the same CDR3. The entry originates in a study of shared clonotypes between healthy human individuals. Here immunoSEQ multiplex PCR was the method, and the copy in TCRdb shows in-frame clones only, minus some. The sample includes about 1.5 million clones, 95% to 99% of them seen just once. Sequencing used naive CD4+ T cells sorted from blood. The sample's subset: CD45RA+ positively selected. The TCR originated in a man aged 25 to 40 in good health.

CDR3 sequence reads: CASSSGQTYEQYF. In DNA form, the CDR3 reads TGTGCCAGCAGCTCGGGACAGACATACGAGCAGTACTTC. The chain carries TRBV7-9 and TRBJ2-7; 7 bases align to TRBD1. Germline loops: CDR1 SEHNR, CDR2 FQNEAQ (reference sequence). The CDR3 consists of 13 residues. V lost 4 bases and J lost 4; bases outside the gene matches: 4.